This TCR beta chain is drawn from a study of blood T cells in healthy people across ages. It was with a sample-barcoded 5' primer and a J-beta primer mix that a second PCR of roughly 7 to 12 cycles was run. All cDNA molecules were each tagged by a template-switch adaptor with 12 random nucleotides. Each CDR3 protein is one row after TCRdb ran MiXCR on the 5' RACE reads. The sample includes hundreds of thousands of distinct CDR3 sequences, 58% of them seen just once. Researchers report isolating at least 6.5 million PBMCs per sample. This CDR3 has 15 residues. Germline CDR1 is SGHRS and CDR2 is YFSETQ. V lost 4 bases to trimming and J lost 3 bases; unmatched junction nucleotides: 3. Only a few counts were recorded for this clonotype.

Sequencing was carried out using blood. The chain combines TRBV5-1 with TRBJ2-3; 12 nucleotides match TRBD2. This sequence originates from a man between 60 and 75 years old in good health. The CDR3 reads CASSRTSGTTDTQYF. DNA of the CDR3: TGCGCCAGCAGCCGGACTAGCGGGACGACAGATACGCAGTATTTT.